This passage covers 10 T cell receptor beta chains from one sample sequenced in a study of CD8 T cells in Susac syndrome. The RNA input was roughly 0.45 to 1 ug, and it was reverse transcribed with random hexamers. One entry per CDR3 protein results from TCRdb running MiXCR on the immunoSEQ multiplex PCR reads. This table holds 75,000 to 100,000 distinct CDR3 sequences, 85% to 95% found once. Material: CD8+ T cells from PBMCs. These receptors came from a human donor with Susac syndrome.

This chain connects TRBV11-2 to TRBJ2-1; tentative D call: TRBD1 (5 bases). The CDR3 is 14 residues long. The V gene lost 5 bases and the J gene lost 2 bases, with 10 bases spanning the gap. Per the germline V gene, CDR1 is SGHAT and CDR2 is FQNNGV. CDR3 DNA: TGTGCCAGCAGCCCGGACACGGCCTACAATGAGCAGTTCTTC. Amino acids: CASSPDTAYNEQFF.

The V call is TRBV9, the J call TRBJ2-2; D might be TRBD2 (6 bases). This CDR3 is built from 17 residues. Trimming pared 4 bases from V and 3 bases from J, leaving 19 bases between. Germline lookup yields CDR1 SGDLS and CDR2 YYNGEE. CDR3 residues: CASSTPGGKPDTGELFF. The CDR3, as DNA: TGTGCCAGCAGCACCCCTGGGGGGAAACCGGACACCGGGGAGCTGTTTTTT.

The chain couples TRBV14 to TRBJ1-2; the D is unclear. This CDR3 spans 16 amino acids. Germline CDR1 and CDR2: SGHDN and FVKESK. V was cut by 2 bases and J by 4 bases, with 17 bases left in between. The CDR3 nucleotides read TGTGCCAGCAGCCAACATTTAAGGGTCAAAGGCTATGGCTACACCTTC. As protein: CASSQHLRVKGYGYTF.

V and J are TRBV20-1 and TRBJ2-1, with D unresolved. Trimming shortened V by 1 base and J by 3 bases, and 7 bases separated the two germline ends. The CDR3 loop spans 13 amino acids. Germline loops: CDR1 DFQATT, CDR2 SNEGSKA (reference sequence). The CDR3 DNA reads as TGCAGTGCTAGAGTTCTGGACTACAATGAGCAGTTCTTC. It specifies CSARVLDYNEQFF.

The chain carries TRBV5-1 and TRBJ1-2; D not resolved. Looked up from germline, CDR1 is SGHRS and CDR2 is YFSETQ. The CDR3 spans 15 residues. Trimming cost V 0 bases and J 3 bases, with 12 bases left between them. The CDR3 DNA sequence: TGCGCCAGCAGCTTGGCCGGGGTGGTCGACTATGGCTACACCTTC. Its translation is CASSLAGVVDYGYTF.

The V and J genes are TRBV6-2 or TRBV6-3 and TRBJ2-1; D ambiguous. Trimming removed 0 bases from V and 7 bases from J, with 10 bases in between. Germline CDR1 MNHEY, CDR2 SVGEGT. The CDR3 has 14 residues. This CDR3 reads CASSYSYRPNEQFF. The CDR3 coding sequence is TGTGCCAGCAGTTACTCTTATCGTCCTAATGAGCAGTTCTTC.

This clonotype was observed once. The rearrangement joins TRBV5-1 to TRBJ2-1; the D call may be TRBD1 or TRBD2 (5 bases each). This CDR3 contains 15 residues. Between the trimmed V and J ends, which lost 4 bases and 7 bases, there was a span of 18 bases. The germline gives CDR1 SGHRS, CDR2 YFSETQ. This CDR3 is CASSPSLGEGNEQFF. The CDR3 bases are TGCGCCAGCAGCCCAAGTTTGGGAGAGGGGAATGAGCAGTTCTTC.

This chain links TRBV12-3 or TRBV12-4 with TRBJ1-1; tentatively, D is TRBD1 (5 bases). CDR3 length: 14 residues. The germline V and J ends were trimmed by 6 bases and 3 bases, with 14 bases remaining between them. The CDR3 loop reads CASSPGLYHTEAFF. CDR3 nucleotide sequence: TGTGCCAGCAGCCCGGGACTCTACCACACTGAAGCTTTCTTT.

The chain recombines TRBV20-1 with TRBJ1-3; TRBD1 agrees at 7 bases. Germline assignment: CDR1 DFQATT and CDR2 SNEGSKA (reference sequence). This CDR3 spans 14 amino acids. Trimming cost V 5 bases and J 2 bases; bases outside gene matches: 6. The CDR3 here is CSAGPTGTGNTIYF. CDR3 DNA sequence: TGCAGTGCTGGGCCGACAGGGACTGGAAACACCATATATTTT.

The chain uses TRBV11-2 and TRBJ2-7, with a weak D call TRBD2 (5 bases). Trimming removed 3 bases from V and 0 bases from J, with 18 bases in between. Germline V gene sequence: CDR1 SGHAT, CDR2 FQNNGV. CDR3 length: 17 residues. CDR3 in amino acids: CASSFPKSGPSSYEQYF. The CDR3 DNA reads TGTGCCAGCAGCTTCCCGAAAAGCGGCCCGAGCTCCTACGAGCAGTACTTC. The whole variable domain, filled in from reference TRBV11-2 and TRBJ2-7, reads EAGVAQSPRYKIIEKRQSVAFWCNPISGHATLYWYQQILGQGPKLLIQFQNNGVVDDSQLPKDRFSAERLKGVDSTLKIQPAKLEDSAVYLCASSFPKSGPSSYEQYFGPGTRLTVT.